Sequencing of this T cell receptor (beta chain) was carried out in a study of cytomegalovirus exposure and HLA in healthy donors. At the level of the study: Unique TCRs numbering some 80 million, obtained from HLA-typed donors, made up an early data release. Findings and caveats of the study: Later analysis indicated greater clonal expansion among HLA-associated TCR beta chains than among equally common other chains. Under in vitro conditions, three CMV-associated chains were confirmed as specific for CMV antigens.

A note on this clone: Its antigen remains unidentified.

The PCR ran on 60 Vbeta and 13 Jbeta primers. This table comes from immunoSEQ multiplex PCR, and its TCRdb copy is limited to in-frame clones, with some not included. The repertoire holds 160,000 or so clones, with more than 80% as singletons. This CDR3 has 13 amino acids. V lost 3 bases and J lost 2; bases outside the gene matches: 0. The germline CDR1 and CDR2 sequences are PRHDT and FYEKMQ (reference sequence). Healthy people donating bone marrow made up the donors. The TCR comes from a woman in her twenties or thirties in good health and CMV-seropositive. The chain recombines TRBV13 with TRBJ2-5; 7 bases are shared with TRBD1. Source material: PBMCs. The CDR3 region is CASSLGQQETQYF. The CDR3 region has the DNA TGTGCCAGCAGCTTGGGACAGCAAGAGACCCAGTACTTC.